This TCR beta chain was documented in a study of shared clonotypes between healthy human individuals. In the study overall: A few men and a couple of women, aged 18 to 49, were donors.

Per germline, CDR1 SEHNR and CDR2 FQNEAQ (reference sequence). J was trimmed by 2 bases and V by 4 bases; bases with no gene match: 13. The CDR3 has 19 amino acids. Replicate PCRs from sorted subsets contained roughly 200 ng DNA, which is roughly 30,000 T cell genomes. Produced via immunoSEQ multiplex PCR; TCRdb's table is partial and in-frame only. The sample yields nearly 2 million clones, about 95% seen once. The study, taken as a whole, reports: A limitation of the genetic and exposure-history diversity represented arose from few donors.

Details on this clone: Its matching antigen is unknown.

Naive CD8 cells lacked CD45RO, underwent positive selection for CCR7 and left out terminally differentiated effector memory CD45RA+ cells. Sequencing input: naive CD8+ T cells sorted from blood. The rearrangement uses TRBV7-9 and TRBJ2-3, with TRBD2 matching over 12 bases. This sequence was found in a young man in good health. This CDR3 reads CASSSATSGSWGPTDTQYF. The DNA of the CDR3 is TGTGCCAGCAGCTCTGCGACTAGCGGGAGTTGGGGTCCCACAGATACGCAGTATTTT. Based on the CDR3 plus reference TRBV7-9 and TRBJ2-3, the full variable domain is DTGVSQNPRHKITKRGQNVTFRCDPISEHNRLYWYRQTLGQGPEFLTYFQNEAQLEKSRLLSDRFSAERPKGSFSTLEIQRTEQGDSAMYLCASSSATSGSWGPTDTQYFGPGTRLTVL.